This T cell receptor (beta chain) originates from a study of CD4 T cells in relation to SARS-CoV-2 and coronaviruses. Across the whole study: The restricting HLA molecule for shared crossreactive spike epitopes was mapped.

The count of this clone is one. Its antigen is currently unknown. Before the COVID-19 pandemic, during about 2011-2019, CD4+ T cells were taken from unexposed donors. The cells were cultured for approximately 10 days before CD4+ T cells were isolated. TCRdb's table, derived via immunoSEQ multiplex PCR, lists solely in-frame clones and lacks some. The table has about 20,000 clones, roughly 80% seen once; the top ten hold less than 20%. Study findings and constraints: Pre-pandemic and post-infection samples never came from the same donor. SARS-CoV-2-driven expansion was significantly weaker in crossreactive than monoreactive clones. In roughly two thirds of donors, memory CD4+ clonotypes crossrecognized SARS-CoV-2 and at least one common cold coronavirus spike.

The CDR3 totals 13 residues. Trimming removed 6 bases at V and 5 bases at J, with 10 bases between. CDR1 is SGHAT and CDR2 is FQNNGV in the germline V gene. This TCR was recovered from a human donor in good health. The chain employs TRBV11-2 and TRBJ2-2, with D possibly being TRBD1 (5 bases). Sequencing input: CD4+ T cells from PBMCs, cultured in vitro. In DNA form, the CDR3 reads TGTGCCAGCAGTCGACAGTTAACCGGGGAGCTGTTTTTT. Its translation is CASSRQLTGELFF.